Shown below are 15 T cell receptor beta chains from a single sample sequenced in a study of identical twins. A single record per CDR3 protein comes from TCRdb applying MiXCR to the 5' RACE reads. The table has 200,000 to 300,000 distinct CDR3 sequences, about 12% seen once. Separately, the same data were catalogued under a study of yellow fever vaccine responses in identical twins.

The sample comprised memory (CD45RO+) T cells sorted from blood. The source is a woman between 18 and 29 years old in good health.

DNA of the CDR3: TGTGCCACCGGGAAAGCTAGCACAGATACGCAGTATTTT. It codes for CATGKASTDTQYF. The chain has TRBV9 and TRBJ2-3, with a tentative D call TRBD2 (5 bases). This CDR3 region has 13 residues. V shed 9 bases and J shed 0 bases, with 11 bases lying between them. Germline V gene sequence: CDR1 SGDLS, CDR2 YYNGEE.

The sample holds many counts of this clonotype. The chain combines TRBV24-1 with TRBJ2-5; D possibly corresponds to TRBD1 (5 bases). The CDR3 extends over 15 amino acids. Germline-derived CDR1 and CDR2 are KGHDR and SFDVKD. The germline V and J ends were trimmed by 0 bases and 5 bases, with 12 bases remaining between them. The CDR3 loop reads CATSDLRMTVETQYF. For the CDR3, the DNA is TGTGCCACCAGTGATTTGCGAATGACAGTCGAGACCCAGTACTTC.

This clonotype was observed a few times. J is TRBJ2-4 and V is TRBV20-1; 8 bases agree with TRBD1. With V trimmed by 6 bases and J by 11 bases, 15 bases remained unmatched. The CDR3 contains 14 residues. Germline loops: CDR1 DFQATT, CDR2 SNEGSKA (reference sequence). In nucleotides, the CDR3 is TGCAGTGCGGTTGGACAGGGAAAGGGGCGTTTTCAGTACTTC. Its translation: CSAVGQGKGRFQYF.

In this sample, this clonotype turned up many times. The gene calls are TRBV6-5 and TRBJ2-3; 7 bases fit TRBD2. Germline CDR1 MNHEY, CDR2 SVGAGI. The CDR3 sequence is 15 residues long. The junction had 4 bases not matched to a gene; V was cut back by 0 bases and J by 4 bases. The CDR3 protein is CASSYSGGGADTQYF. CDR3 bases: TGTGCCAGCAGTTACTCCGGCGGGGGAGCAGATACGCAGTATTTT.

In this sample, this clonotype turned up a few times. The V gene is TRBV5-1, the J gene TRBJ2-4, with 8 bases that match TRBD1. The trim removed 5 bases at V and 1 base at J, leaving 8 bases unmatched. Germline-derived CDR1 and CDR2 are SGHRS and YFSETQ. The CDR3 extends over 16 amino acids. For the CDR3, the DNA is TGCGCCAGCAGGGGACAGGATACGGTGGCCAAAAACATTCAGTACTTC. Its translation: CASRGQDTVAKNIQYF.

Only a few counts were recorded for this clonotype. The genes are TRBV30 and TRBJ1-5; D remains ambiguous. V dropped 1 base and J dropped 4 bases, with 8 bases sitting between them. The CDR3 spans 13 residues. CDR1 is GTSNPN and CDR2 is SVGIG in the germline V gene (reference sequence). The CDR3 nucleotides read TGTGCCTGGAGTGGCCCGGGGAATCAGCCCCAGCATTTT. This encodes CAWSGPGNQPQHF.

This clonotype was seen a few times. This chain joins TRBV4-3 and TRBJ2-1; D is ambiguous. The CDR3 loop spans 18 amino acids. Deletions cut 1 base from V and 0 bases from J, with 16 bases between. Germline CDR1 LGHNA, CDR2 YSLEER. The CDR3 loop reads CASSQVALRPSSYNEQFF. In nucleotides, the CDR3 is TGCGCCAGCAGCCAAGTTGCTCTAAGGCCGAGCTCCTACAATGAGCAGTTCTTC.

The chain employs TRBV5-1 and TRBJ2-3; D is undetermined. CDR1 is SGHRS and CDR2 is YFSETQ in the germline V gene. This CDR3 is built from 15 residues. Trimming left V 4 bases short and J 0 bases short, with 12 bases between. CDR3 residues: CASSPTVTSTDTQYF. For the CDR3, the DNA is TGCGCCAGCAGCCCCACGGTGACTAGCACAGATACGCAGTATTTT.

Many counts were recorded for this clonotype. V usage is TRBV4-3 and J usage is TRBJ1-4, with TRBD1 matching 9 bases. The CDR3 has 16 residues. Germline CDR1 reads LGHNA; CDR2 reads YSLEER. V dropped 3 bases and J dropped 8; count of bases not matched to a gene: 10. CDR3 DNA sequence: TGCGCCAGCAGCCAGCTGAACAGGGGGCGAGGGGAAAAACTGTTTTTT. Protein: CASSQLNRGRGEKLFF.

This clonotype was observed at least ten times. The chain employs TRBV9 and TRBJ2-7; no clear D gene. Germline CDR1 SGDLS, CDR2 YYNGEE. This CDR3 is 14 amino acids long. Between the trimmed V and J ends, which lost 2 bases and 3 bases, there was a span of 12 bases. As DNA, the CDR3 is TGTGCCAGCAGCGTTCAATGGGATTTCTACGAGCAGTACTTC. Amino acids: CASSVQWDFYEQYF.

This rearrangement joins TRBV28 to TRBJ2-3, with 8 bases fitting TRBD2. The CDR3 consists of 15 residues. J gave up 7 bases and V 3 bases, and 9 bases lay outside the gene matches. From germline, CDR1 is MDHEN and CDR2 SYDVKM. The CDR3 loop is CASSFWGTSSHTQYF. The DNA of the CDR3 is TGTGCCAGCAGTTTTTGGGGGACTAGTTCACATACGCAGTATTTT.

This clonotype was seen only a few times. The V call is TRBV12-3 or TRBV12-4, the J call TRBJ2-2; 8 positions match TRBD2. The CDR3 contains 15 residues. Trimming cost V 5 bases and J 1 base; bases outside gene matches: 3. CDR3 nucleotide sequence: TGTGCCAGCAGTCGCCGGGGGGGGAACACCGGGGAGCTGTTTTTT. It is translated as CASSRRGGNTGELFF.

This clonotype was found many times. CDR3 sequence reads: CSASGQGRVEQYF. CDR3 sequence (DNA): TGCAGTGCTAGCGGACAAGGTCGGGTGGAGCAGTACTTC. The J gene is TRBJ2-7, the V gene TRBV20-1; D perhaps matches TRBD1 (5 bases). There are 13 residues in the CDR3. Trimming cost V 3 bases and J 7 bases, with 16 bases left between them. CDR1 is DFQATT and CDR2 is SNEGSKA in the germline V gene (reference sequence).

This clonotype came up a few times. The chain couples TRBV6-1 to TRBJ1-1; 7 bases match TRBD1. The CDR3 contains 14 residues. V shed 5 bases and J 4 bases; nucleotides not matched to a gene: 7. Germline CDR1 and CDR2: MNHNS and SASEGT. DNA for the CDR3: TGTGCCAGCAGTCCCCGGACAGGAGGCACTGAAGCTTTCTTT. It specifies CASSPRTGGTEAFF.

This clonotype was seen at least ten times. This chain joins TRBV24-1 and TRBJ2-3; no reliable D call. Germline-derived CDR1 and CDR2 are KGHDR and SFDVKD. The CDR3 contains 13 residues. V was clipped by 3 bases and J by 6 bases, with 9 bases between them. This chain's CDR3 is CATSDASLDTQYF. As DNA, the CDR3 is TGTGCCACCAGTGATGCGTCCTTGGATACGCAGTATTTT.